These 18 T cell receptor beta chains came from one sample sequenced in a study of shared clonotypes between healthy human individuals. TCRdb's table, derived via immunoSEQ multiplex PCR, lists solely in-frame clones and lacks some. The sample contains 2 million to 2.5 million clones, around 92% of which appear only once. The sample was naive CD4+ T cells from PBMCs. Subset meaning: CD45RA+ positively selected. These receptors were collected from a man between 18 and 29 years old in good health. Some clones in this sample may be carry-over from other donors' samples.

The table lists this clone with a few counts. The genes are TRBV7-3 and TRBJ1-1, with D maybe TRBD1 (5 bases). In germline, CDR1 is SGHTA, CDR2 FQGTGA. The CDR3 totals 14 residues. Trimming cost V 5 bases and J 8 bases, with 18 bases left between them. The chain's CDR3 is CASSLQRTGTEAFF. The CDR3 DNA is TGTGCCAGCAGCCTACAAAGAACGGGGACGGAAGCTTTCTTT.

J is TRBJ1-2 and V is TRBV19; D gene unclear. The CDR3 is made up of 13 amino acids. V was clipped by 5 bases and J by 8 bases, with 15 bases between them. CDR1 is LNHDA and CDR2 is SQIVND in the germline V gene (reference sequence). The CDR3 DNA sequence: TGTGCCAGTAGTGCCCAGTCGCTAGGGGGCTACACCTTC. Translating it yields CASSAQSLGGYTF. The full variable domain, rest sourced from reference TRBV19 and TRBJ1-2, is DGGITQSPKYLFRKEGQNVTLSCEQNLNHDAMYWYRQDPGQGLRLIYYSQIVNDFQKGDIAEGYSVSREKKESFPLTVTSAQKNPTAFYLCASSAQSLGGYTFGSGTRLTVV.

The rearrangement uses TRBV11-2 and TRBJ1-4, with D maybe TRBD1 (5 bases). Germline-derived CDR1 and CDR2 are SGHAT and FQNNGV. CDR3 length equals 14 residues. Trimming cost V 6 bases and J 4 bases, with 12 bases left between them. The CDR3 DNA sequence: TGTGCCAGCAGTCAAGGGAGGGGTAATGAAAAACTGTTTTTT. As protein: CASSQGRGNEKLFF.

This clone was observed a single time. The chain carries TRBV7-7 and TRBJ2-2, with 9 bases matching TRBD2. V lost 5 bases, J lost 1 base, and 2 bases stayed unmatched. The germline V gene encodes CDR1 SSHAT and CDR2 FNYEAQ (reference sequence). The CDR3 totals 15 residues. CDR3 sequence reads: CASSQAGGNTGELFF. CDR3 sequence (DNA): TGTGCCAGCAGCCAAGCGGGAGGGAACACCGGGGAGCTGTTTTTT.

V gene TRBV11-3 combines with J gene TRBJ2-1; 7 bases line up with TRBD2. The V and J ends lost 1 base and 5 bases, in that order; junction bases with no gene match: 5. The length of the CDR3 is 15 residues. CDR1 is SGHNT and CDR2 is YENEEA in the germline V gene. CDR3 nucleotides: TGTGCCAGCAGCTTAGGGGCGGGAGTAGACAATGAGCAGTTCTTC. This codes for CASSLGAGVDNEQFF. The entire variable domain, with the rest obtained from reference TRBV11-3 and TRBJ2-1, is as follows: EAGVVQSPRYKIIEKKQPVAFWCNPISGHNTLYWYLQNLGQGPELLIRYENEEAVDDSQLPKDRFSAERLKGVDSTLKIQPAELGDSAVYLCASSLGAGVDNEQFFGPGTRLTVL.

The chain joins TRBV5-1 to TRBJ2-7, with D perhaps TRBD1 (7 bases). The length of the CDR3 is 15 residues. Looked up from germline, CDR1 is SGHRS and CDR2 is YFSETQ. Trimming shortened V by 0 bases and J by 5 bases, and 15 bases separated the two germline ends. The CDR3, as DNA: TGCGCCAGCAGCTTGGGTGGTCAGGGGGAGGACGAGCAGTACTTC. Amino acid sequence: CASSLGGQGEDEQYF.

The rearrangement joins TRBV19 to TRBJ2-7; 9 bases match TRBD1. Germline V gene lookup returns CDR1 LNHDA and CDR2 SQIVND (reference sequence). The CDR3 loop spans 14 amino acids. V lost 7 bases to trimming and J lost 0 bases; unmatched junction nucleotides: 4. CDR3 coding DNA: TGTGCCAGTACAGACAGGGGGTCCTCCTACGAGCAGTACTTC. It yields the protein CASTDRGSSYEQYF.

This clone was seen only once. V gene TRBV11-2 combines with J gene TRBJ2-2; 9 bases are shared with TRBD2. This CDR3 contains 16 residues. Germline assignment: CDR1 SGHAT and CDR2 FQNNGV. Unmatched junction bases numbered 7, after V lost 1 base and J lost 7 bases. In DNA, the CDR3 is TGTGCCAGCAGCTTAGCTCTAGCGGGATACGGCGGGGAGCTGTTTTTT. It codes for CASSLALAGYGGELFF.

This chain joins TRBV30 and TRBJ2-3, with TRBD2 matching 9 bases. The CDR3 loop spans 14 amino acids. Per germline, CDR1 GTSNPN and CDR2 SVGIG (reference sequence). The CDR3 DNA sequence: TGTGGGTCCGGGCTAGCGGGACCGACAGATACGCAGTATTTT. Protein product: CGSGLAGPTDTQYF. The whole variable domain, remainder taken from reference TRBV30 and TRBJ2-3, is SQTIHQWPATLVQPVGSPLSLECTVEGTSNPNLYWYRQAAGRGLQLLFYSVGIGQISSEVPQNLSASRPQDRQFILSSKKLLLSDSGFYLCGSGLAGPTDTQYFGPGTRLTVL.

CDR3 bases: TGCGCCAGCAGTGAATGCCGGGCGAGCGGTTGGGGGGACCAGTACTTC. Translated: CASSECRASGWGDQYF. The chain employs TRBV23-1 and TRBJ2-5; maybe TRBD2 (6 bases). TRBV23-1 has ORF status, its function being uncertain. Trimming left V 5 bases short and J 10 bases short, with 26 bases between. The CDR3 has 16 residues.

On this clone itself: The sample carries other DNA sequences with the same CDR3. The rearrangement joins TRBV5-1 to TRBJ2-5; D remains unclear. V was trimmed by 0 bases and J by 2 bases, leaving 5 bases between them. The CDR3 totals 13 residues. Looked up from germline, CDR1 is SGHRS and CDR2 is YFSETQ. This CDR3 is CASSLVSQETQYF. CDR3 coding DNA: TGCGCCAGCAGCTTGGTTAGTCAAGAGACCCAGTACTTC.

J is TRBJ2-5 and V is TRBV5-1; tentatively, D is TRBD2 (5 bases). V was clipped by 0 bases and J by 3 bases, with 9 bases between them. In germline, CDR1 is SGHRS, CDR2 YFSETQ. This CDR3 region has 14 residues. The CDR3 coding sequence is TGCGCCAGCAGCTTGGTTAACGGGGAAGAGACCCAGTACTTC. This sequence encodes CASSLVNGEETQYF.

Note on this clone: This sample also contains other DNA sequences that code for the same CDR3. The rearrangement joins TRBV28 to TRBJ2-5, with 7 bases identical to TRBD2. The CDR3 is made up of 11 amino acids. Trimming took 6 bases from V and 5 from J; bases not matched to a gene: 0. Germline-derived CDR1 and CDR2 are MDHEN and SYDVKM. The CDR3 DNA is TGTGCCAGCAGGGGAGGGGAGACCCAGTACTTC. As protein: CASRGGETQYF.

This clone was counted a single time. This chain joins TRBV5-4 and TRBJ1-2; D is ambiguous. Germline V gene lookup returns CDR1 SGHNT and CDR2 YYREEE (reference sequence). The CDR3 has 14 residues. With 0 bases removed from V and 5 bases from J, the gap between germline ends came to 11 bases. CDR3 in DNA: TGTGCCAGCAGCTTGGGCACCGGGAGTTATGGCTACACCTTC. This translates into CASSLGTGSYGYTF.

This rearrangement joins TRBV28 to TRBJ1-2; no reliable D call. The CDR3 loop spans 13 amino acids. Germline V gene lookup returns CDR1 MDHEN and CDR2 SYDVKM. V lost 10 bases and J 2 bases, leaving 14 bases between the germline ends. Written as DNA, the CDR3 is TGTGCCACTCGGCCGTCGGGGAACTATGGCTACACCTTC. Translating it yields CATRPSGNYGYTF.

The rearrangement links TRBV11-2 to TRBJ2-7; 11 bases match TRBD2. Per germline, CDR1 SGHAT and CDR2 FQNNGV. This CDR3 has 14 residues. With 4 bases clipped from V and 3 bases from J, the junction kept 2 bases outside the gene matches. Here the CDR3 DNA reads TGTGCCAGCAGCTCTAGCGGGGGGATCTACGAGCAGTACTTC. Its protein is CASSSSGGIYEQYF. Looking up the rest from reference TRBV11-2 and TRBJ2-7 gives the full variable domain: EAGVAQSPRYKIIEKRQSVAFWCNPISGHATLYWYQQILGQGPKLLIQFQNNGVVDDSQLPKDRFSAERLKGVDSTLKIQPAKLEDSAVYLCASSSSGGIYEQYFGPGTRLTVT.

The chain combines TRBV11-2 with TRBJ2-6, with D hard to call. Germline CDR1 is SGHAT and CDR2 is FQNNGV. The germline V and J ends were trimmed by 4 bases and 2 bases, with 9 bases remaining between them. The CDR3 sequence is 15 residues long. CDR3 coding DNA: TGTGCCAGCAGCTCAACTCCGGCTGGGGCCAACGTCCTGACTTTC. Translated: CASSSTPAGANVLTF. Using reference TRBV11-2 and TRBJ2-6 for the parts outside the CDR3, the full variable domain is EAGVAQSPRYKIIEKRQSVAFWCNPISGHATLYWYQQILGQGPKLLIQFQNNGVVDDSQLPKDRFSAERLKGVDSTLKIQPAKLEDSAVYLCASSSTPAGANVLTFGAGSRLTVL.

Regarding this clone: Other DNA sequences in the sample encode the same CDR3. The V gene is TRBV5-4, the J gene TRBJ2-3; D is ambiguous. Trimming stripped 4 bases from V and 2 bases from J, with 8 bases between. The CDR3 has 13 amino acids. Per the germline V gene, CDR1 is SGHNT and CDR2 is YYREEE (reference sequence). The CDR3 is CASSLGDTDTQYF. The CDR3 nucleotides are TGTGCCAGCAGCCTGGGCGACACAGATACGCAGTATTTT. Full variable domain (rest looked up from reference TRBV5-4 and TRBJ2-3): ETGVTQSPTHLIKTRGQQVTLRCSSQSGHNTVSWYQQALGQGPQFIFQYYREEENGRGNFPPRFSGLQFPNYSSELNVNALELDDSALYLCASSLGDTDTQYFGPGTRLTVL.